These 27 T cell receptor beta chains originate from one sample sequenced in a study of shared T cell receptors in the human thymus. The protocol was immunoSEQ multiplex PCR, while the TCRdb copy is restricted to in-frame clones and leaves out a portion. The sample has 600,000 or so clones; over 75% are singletons. This sample was shared with a second study, whose subject was human thymus T cells.

Source material: thymocytes. The receptor source for this set is a boy younger than two with a congenital heart defect.

The chain combines TRBV11-3 with TRBJ2-7; TRBD1 is a possible D gene (6 bases). The CDR3 sequence is 14 residues long. Looked up from germline, CDR1 is SGHNT and CDR2 is YENEEA. V lost 8 bases and J 0 bases, leaving 14 bases between the germline ends. The CDR3: CASGSGHLSYEQYF. The CDR3 DNA is TGTGCCAGCGGGTCGGGACACCTCTCCTACGAGCAGTACTTC.

This clone was seen a single time. The gene calls are TRBV12-5 and TRBJ2-7; 9 bases line up with TRBD2. The CDR3 has 16 residues. V dropped 1 base and J dropped 6; count of bases not matched to a gene: 10. In germline, CDR1 is LGHNT, CDR2 FRNRAP. The CDR3 coding sequence is TGTGCTAGTGGTTTGGAGTGGACTAGCGACACCGGCGAGCAGTACTTC. It is translated as CASGLEWTSDTGEQYF.

The V call is TRBV27, the J call TRBJ1-2; a possible D gene is TRBD1 (6 bases). The germline V and J ends were trimmed by 8 bases and 0 bases, with 19 bases remaining between them. The CDR3 spans 16 residues. Germline lookup yields CDR1 MNHEY and CDR2 SMNVEV (reference sequence). The CDR3 spells CASHARGPPPNYGYTF. The CDR3 bases are TGTGCCAGCCATGCCAGGGGCCCACCCCCTAACTATGGCTACACCTTC.

This chain joins TRBV5-4 and TRBJ2-7, with D perhaps matching TRBD2 (6 bases). V shed 0 bases and J shed 0 bases, with 10 bases lying between them. This CDR3 spans 15 amino acids. CDR1 is SGHNT and CDR2 is YYREEE in the germline V gene (reference sequence). The CDR3 protein is CASSLESRGSYEQYF. CDR3 sequence (DNA): TGTGCCAGCAGCTTGGAGTCGCGGGGCTCCTACGAGCAGTACTTC.

This clone came up once. This chain links TRBV7-8 with TRBJ2-3, with D unclear. The CDR3 is made up of 16 amino acids. Germline V CDR1 and CDR2: SGHVS, FQNEAQ. Trimming shortened V by 1 base and J by 0 bases, and 11 bases separated the two germline ends. In DNA, the CDR3 is TGTGCCAGCAGCTTAGATGAGCGAAGTAGCACAGATACGCAGTATTTT. Protein product: CASSLDERSSTDTQYF.

The sample holds a few counts of this clone. CDR3 residues: CASSLRDRGGHEQYF. DNA of the CDR3: TGTGCCAGCAGCTTAAGGGATAGGGGGGGCCACGAGCAGTACTTC. The chain uses TRBV11-2 and TRBJ2-7; the D gene is possibly TRBD2 (7 bases). Germline CDR1 and CDR2: SGHAT and FQNNGV. The ends were cut back, 2 bases at V and 5 bases at J, with 16 bases in the middle. The CDR3 runs 15 residues.

The V call is TRBV19, the J call TRBJ1-2; D not resolved. The V and J ends lost 2 bases and 4 bases respectively, with 11 bases between them. CDR3 length equals 14 residues. Germline values: CDR1 LNHDA, CDR2 SQIVND (reference sequence). The CDR3 sequence: CASSIRKATYGYTF. The CDR3 DNA follows: TGTGCCAGTAGTATACGAAAAGCCACCTATGGCTACACCTTC.

The V call is TRBV4-3, the J call TRBJ1-2, with D unresolved. The CDR3 runs 15 residues. CDR1 and CDR2 (germline): LGHNA, YSLEER. V was pared by 1 base and J by 0 bases, with 9 bases between. The CDR3 sequence: CASSQVTPPNYGYTF. CDR3 bases: TGCGCCAGCAGCCAAGTGACACCTCCTAACTATGGCTACACCTTC.

V is TRBV6-5 and J is TRBJ2-1; 11 bases line up with TRBD1. After removal of 0 bases from V and 7 bases from J, the junction contained 2 bases not matched to a gene. CDR3 size: 15 residues. CDR1 and CDR2 from the germline V gene are MNHEY and SVGAGI. The CDR3 DNA reads as TGTGCCAGCAGTTACTCGGACAGGGGGCGGAATGAGCAGTTCTTC. Its protein is CASSYSDRGRNEQFF.

The chain uses TRBV27 and TRBJ1-3, with 12 bases that match TRBD1. V trimming: 2 bases; J trimming: 4 bases; junction bases outside the gene matches: 12. Germline CDR1 reads MNHEY; CDR2 reads SMNVEV (reference sequence). The CDR3 consists of 19 residues. The CDR3, as DNA: TGTGCCAGCAGTTTAAAGGGGCCTGGGACAGGGGGCAACGGAAACACCATATATTTT. Translation gives CASSLKGPGTGGNGNTIYF.

This clone was observed a single time. This chain joins TRBV6-5 and TRBJ2-7; weak D call: TRBD1 (6 bases). This CDR3 comprises 14 residues. The germline V and J ends were trimmed by 6 bases and 8 bases, with 20 bases remaining between them. Germline V gene data show CDR1 as MNHEY and CDR2 as SVGAGI. The CDR3 sequence is CASSSNVDRLKQYF. The CDR3 nucleotides are TGTGCCAGCAGCTCCAACGTCGACAGGCTCAAGCAGTACTTC.

The rearrangement joins TRBV14 to TRBJ2-7; a possible D gene is TRBD1 (5 bases). Germline V lookup: CDR1 SGHDN, CDR2 FVKESK. This CDR3 has 14 residues. V was trimmed by 3 bases and J by 3 bases, leaving 12 bases between them. In DNA form, the CDR3 reads TGTGCCAGCAGCCACCGGACATACGACTACGAGCAGTACTTC. This encodes CASSHRTYDYEQYF.

The V and J genes are TRBV11-2 and TRBJ2-7; perhaps TRBD2 as D (6 bases). The CDR3 extends over 15 amino acids. Germline CDR1 is SGHAT and CDR2 is FQNNGV. V was clipped by 4 bases and J by 0 bases, with 13 bases between them. The CDR3 reads CASSYTGDYSYEQYF. The CDR3 region has the DNA TGTGCCAGCAGCTACACGGGGGATTACTCCTACGAGCAGTACTTC.

The genes are TRBV30 and TRBJ1-2; 8 nucleotides line up with TRBD1. The CDR3 runs 14 residues. Germline lookup yields CDR1 GTSNPN and CDR2 SVGIG (reference sequence). Trimming removed 0 bases from V and 8 bases from J; junction bases left unmatched: 8. The chain's CDR3 is CAWSVDRGRRGYTF. In nucleotides, the CDR3 is TGTGCCTGGAGTGTAGACAGGGGTCGTAGAGGCTACACCTTC.

The rearrangement links TRBV12-5 to TRBJ2-1; 11 nucleotides align to TRBD1. Trimming removed 6 bases from V and 5 bases from J; junction bases left unmatched: 6. Germline V gene lookup returns CDR1 LGHNT and CDR2 FRNRAP. This CDR3 has 15 amino acids. The CDR3 loop is CASGPPGQGDNEQFF. In DNA, the CDR3 is TGTGCTAGTGGCCCGCCGGGACAGGGGGACAATGAGCAGTTCTTC.

The chain links TRBV5-6 to TRBJ1-2, with a weak D call TRBD1 (6 bases). Trimming shortened V by 3 bases and J by 4 bases, and 19 bases separated the two germline ends. There are 16 residues in the CDR3. Germline CDR1 reads SGHDT; CDR2 reads YYEEEE. The CDR3 here is CASSYPGHTNSYGYTF. The CDR3 DNA follows: TGTGCCAGCAGCTACCCGGGACATACGAACTCCTATGGCTACACCTTC.

This chain joins TRBV6-5 and TRBJ2-5, with 8 nucleotides matching TRBD1. CDR1 is MNHEY and CDR2 is SVGAGI in the germline V gene. The V segment lost 4 bases and the J segment 2 bases; nucleotides outside the gene matches: 3. CDR3 size: 14 residues. The CDR3 protein is CASSWTGWQETQYF. The CDR3 DNA sequence: TGTGCCAGCAGTTGGACAGGGTGGCAAGAGACCCAGTACTTC.

The J gene is TRBJ1-5, the V gene TRBV4-1; 8 bases match TRBD1. Germline V gene lookup returns CDR1 MGHRA and CDR2 YSYEKL. The CDR3 runs to 19 residues. The ends lost 0 bases at V and 1 base at J; junction bases unmatched: 11. As DNA, the CDR3 is TGCGCCAGCAGCCAAGATAACGGACAGGGTAGAAGCAGCAATCAGCCCCAGCATTTT. Its translation is CASSQDNGQGRSSNQPQHF.

The CDR3: CASSDGSPEETQYF. CDR3 nucleotide sequence: TGTGCCAGCAGCGACGGGAGTCCCGAAGAGACCCAGTACTTC. The chain combines TRBV14 with TRBJ2-5, with D possibly TRBD2 on 6 matching bases. V dropped 5 bases and J dropped 3 bases, with 13 bases sitting between them. Per the germline V gene, CDR1 is SGHDN and CDR2 is FVKESK. This CDR3 has 14 residues.

The chain combines TRBV7-8 with TRBJ2-7; TRBD2 matches at 8 bases. This CDR3 comprises 16 residues. The V and J ends lost 5 bases and 0 bases, in that order; junction bases with no gene match: 9. Germline CDR1 and CDR2: SGHVS and FQNEAQ. The CDR3 DNA reads as TGTGCCAGCAGCGTCAAGCGGGAGAAGGACTCCTACGAGCAGTACTTC. Translated, it gives CASSVKREKDSYEQYF.

The chain has TRBV9 and TRBJ2-7, with TRBD1 matching over 7 bases. Germline V gene data show CDR1 as SGDLS and CDR2 as YYNGEE. The CDR3 has 13 residues. V lost 3 bases, J lost 6 bases, and 6 bases stayed unmatched. CDR3: CASSADRETEQYF. CDR3 coding DNA: TGTGCCAGCAGCGCCGACAGGGAGACCGAGCAGTACTTC.

V usage is TRBV6-1 and J usage is TRBJ2-7; TRBD2 might be the D (6 bases). This CDR3 has 14 amino acids. Germline CDR1 reads MNHNS; CDR2 reads SASEGT. Trimming removed 2 bases at V and 3 bases at J, with 11 bases between. The CDR3 DNA reads as TGTGCCAGCAGTGAATTCGGAGGGCGCTACGAGCAGTACTTC. Translating it yields CASSEFGGRYEQYF.

V and J are TRBV7-2 and TRBJ2-7; 12 nucleotides line up with TRBD2. Looked up from germline, CDR1 is SGHTA and CDR2 is FQGNSA. The CDR3 contains 17 residues. Trimming took 1 base from V and 0 from J; bases not matched to a gene: 4. CDR3 sequence: CASSLVGTSGFSYEQYF. CDR3 sequence (DNA): TGTGCCAGCAGCTTAGTTGGGACTAGCGGGTTCTCCTACGAGCAGTACTTC.

J is TRBJ2-7 and V is TRBV10-2; weak D call: TRBD1 (6 bases). The CDR3 contains 16 residues. Deletions cut 3 bases from V and 0 bases from J, with 15 bases between. Germline CDR1 and CDR2: WSHSY and SAAADI. CDR3 region: CASSDPPQGSSYEQYF. The CDR3 DNA follows: TGCGCCAGCAGTGATCCCCCACAGGGAAGCTCCTACGAGCAGTACTTC.

The chain employs TRBV30 and TRBJ2-7; 11 nucleotides align to TRBD2. The length of the CDR3 is 14 residues. Trimming at V came to 1 base and at J to 3 bases, leaving 2 bases not matched to a gene. CDR1 GTSNPN and CDR2 SVGIG come from the germline V gene (reference sequence). The CDR3 is CAWSASGGLYEQYF. The CDR3 DNA is TGTGCCTGGAGTGCTAGCGGGGGGCTCTACGAGCAGTACTTC.

The chain recombines TRBV21-1 with TRBJ2-1; the table calls TRBD2, which could not be checked here. TRBV21-1 is reported as a pseudogene. The CDR3 is 16 residues long. The CDR3 reads CASSSLAGGPSNEQFF. The CDR3 nucleotides read TGTGCCAGCAGCTCCCTAGCGGGAGGGCCAAGTAATGAGCAGTTCTTC.

V usage is TRBV5-1 and J usage is TRBJ2-1; D call uncertain. Trimming cost V 3 bases and J 7 bases, with 20 bases left between them. CDR3 length equals 16 residues. The germline V gene has CDR1 SGHRS and CDR2 YFSETQ. Here the CDR3 DNA reads TGCGCCAGCAGCTCTTCTCAGGAAGACAACTCGAATGAGCAGTTCTTC. Protein sequence: CASSSSQEDNSNEQFF.